This T cell receptor (beta chain) was identified during a study of blood T cell repertoires in COVID-19. Study background: The United States, Italy and Spain supplied acute and convalescent COVID-19 samples. PBMCs, B-cell-depleted T cells, or T cells were the source of the cDNA or gDNA that made up the material.

This CDR3 spans 14 amino acids. Germline CDR1 SGHAT, CDR2 FQNNGV. In the original workflow: Amplification from reference gene primers served as the basis for estimated nucleated cell counts. Sequencing used immunoSEQ multiplex PCR; TCRdb keeps in-frame clones, though not all of them. Clonal size and the V and J genes are those of that table, whereas D and trimming came from the DNA. The sample has around 70,000 clones; 60% to 85% are singletons. The chain recombines TRBV11-2 with TRBJ2-2, with TRBD2 identical over 9 bases. The sample consisted of peripheral blood. The sequence was obtained from a man aged 65 to 79 with acute or convalescent COVID-19. The CDR3 reads CTTGAGGYTGELFF. Written as DNA, the CDR3 is TGTACGACCGGGGCGGGAGGGTACACCGGGGAGCTGTTTTTT. Drawing the rest from reference TRBV11-2 and TRBJ2-2, the complete variable domain is EAGVAQSPRYKIIEKRQSVAFWCNPISGHATLYWYQQILGQGPKLLIQFQNNGVVDDSQLPKDRFSAERLKGVDSTLKIQPAKLEDSAVYLCTTGAGGYTGELFFGEGSRLTVL.